This TCR beta chain was found in a study of blood T cell repertoires in COVID-19. Study information: The study drew acute and convalescent COVID-19 samples from the United States, Italy and Spain. The analysed material was cDNA or gDNA that came from T cells, B-cell-depleted T cells, or PBMCs.

The germline V gene encodes CDR1 MNHEY and CDR2 SVGEGT. The V segment lost 2 bases and the J segment 4 bases; nucleotides outside the gene matches: 14. The length of the CDR3 is 18 residues. Data came from immunoSEQ multiplex PCR; TCRdb stores just in-frame clones and leaves some out. The sample carries tens of thousands of clones, around 87% recorded once. The V call is TRBV6-2 or TRBV6-3, the J call TRBJ1-2, with 9 bases identical to TRBD1. This TCR was sampled from a human donor in a cohort sampled during active COVID-19. Input material: peripheral blood. The DNA of the CDR3 is TGTGCCAGCAGTTACCCAATAGCCGGGACAGGGTCGCGCTATGGCTACACCTTC. Translating it yields CASSYPIAGTGSRYGYTF.